The source of this TCR beta chain is a study of T cells in Graves' hyperthyroidism and ophthalmopathy. General study points: Most clonotypes expanded in the thyroid (above 0.001) were also present in blood.

Concerning this clonotype: Its matching antigen is unknown.

Amplified regions were TCR beta CDR3 sequences from RNA transcripts. First-round RT-PCR targeting the TCR CDR3 was performed with the HTBI primer set. TCRdb used MiXCR to reprocess the multiplex PCR reads, holding one entry per CDR3 protein. The sample carries hundreds of thousands of distinct CDR3 sequences, around 45% recorded once. Unmatched junction bases numbered 4, after V lost 3 bases and J lost 4 bases. The germline V gene has CDR1 SQVTM and CDR2 ANQGSEA. The CDR3 loop spans 13 amino acids. The hyperthyroidism patients had all been newly diagnosed, and their disease duration was under 2 months. Their ages ranged from 18 to 65 years.

The TCR was taken from a woman between 18 and 29 years old with Graves' hyperthyroidism. Sequenced sample: peripheral blood or thyroid tissue (not recorded which). V and J are TRBV29-1 and TRBJ1-2; 8 nucleotides align to TRBD1. The CDR3 region is CSVDGTGIYGYTF. The CDR3 nucleotides are TGCAGCGTTGATGGGACAGGAATCTATGGCTACACCTTC.